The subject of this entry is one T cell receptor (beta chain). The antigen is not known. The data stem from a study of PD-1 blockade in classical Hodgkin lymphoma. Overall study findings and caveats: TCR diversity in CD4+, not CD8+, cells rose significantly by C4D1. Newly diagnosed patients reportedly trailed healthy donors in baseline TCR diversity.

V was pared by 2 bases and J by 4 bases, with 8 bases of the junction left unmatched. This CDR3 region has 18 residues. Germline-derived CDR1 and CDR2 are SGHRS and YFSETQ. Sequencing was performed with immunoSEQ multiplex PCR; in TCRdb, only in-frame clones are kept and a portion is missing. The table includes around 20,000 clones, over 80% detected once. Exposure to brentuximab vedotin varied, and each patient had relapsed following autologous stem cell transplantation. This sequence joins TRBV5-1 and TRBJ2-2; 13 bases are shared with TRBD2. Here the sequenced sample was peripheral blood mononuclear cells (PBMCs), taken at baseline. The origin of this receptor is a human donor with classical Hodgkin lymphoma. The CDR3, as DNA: TGCGCCAGCAGCTTTATCGGGACTAGCGGGATTGGCACCGGGGAGCTGTTTTTT. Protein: CASSFIGTSGIGTGELFF.